These T cell receptor beta chains were read from a single sample in a study of blood T cell repertoires in COVID-19. Assay: immunoSEQ multiplex PCR; the TCRdb copy retains only in-frame clones and omits some. The data show 190,000 or so clones, around 85% seen once. Source material: peripheral blood. These TCRs come from a woman older than 75 with acute or convalescent COVID-19. The CDR3 runs from the conserved cysteine through the conserved F or W. A D gene is named only where the DNA matches it firmly. Expanded clones get a size class; other rows say once, few or many, or leave the size out.

d_call j_call v_call clone_size cdr3_nt cdr3_aa
TRBD2 TRBJ2-3 TRBV7-2 once TGTGCCAGCAGCTTAGTCGGGCGGGGGGGCTCCGGAGATACGCAGTATTTT CASSLVGRGGSGDTQYF
. TRBJ2-1 TRBV3-1/TRBV3-2 . TGTGCCAGCAGCCAAGAACGGTGGTCCTACAATGAGCAGTTCTTC CASSQERWSYNEQFF
. TRBJ2-1 TRBV27 once TGTGCCAGCAGCCGCCTCGGAGGAGCCGATTACAATGAGCAGTTCTTC CASSRLGGADYNEQFF
. TRBJ1-1 TRBV3-1/TRBV3-2 . TGTGCCAGCAGCCAATCGGGGGGAAGGACTGAAGCTTTCTTT CASSQSGGRTEAFF
. TRBJ2-3 TRBV1 once TGCACCAGCAGCCACGCCGACGGGCGGGAGGCAGATACGCAGTATTTT CTSSHADGREADTQYF
. TRBJ2-3 TRBV3-1/TRBV3-2 . TGTGCCAGCAGCCAAGGAGGAAGGGGGGATACGCAGTATTTT CASSQGGRGDTQYF
TRBD2 TRBJ2-7 TRBV5-1 many TGCGCCAGCAGCTTGGCGGGGGGGGCCGCCTCCTACGAGCAGTACTTC CASSLAGGAASYEQYF
TRBD2 TRBJ2-1 TRBV5-4 . TGTGCCAGCAGCTTGGTGGCGGGAGGGCGGGAGCAGTTCTTC CASSLVAGGREQFF
. TRBJ1-2 TRBV19 . TGTGCCAGTAGTATAGATCGGGACACCTCTAACTATGGCTACACCTTC CASSIDRDTSNYGYTF
. TRBJ2-5 TRBV18 . TGTGCCAGCTCACTAAATTCCCCCTTGCGGGGGCTTCAAGAGACCCAGTACTTC CASSLNSPLRGLQETQYF
. TRBJ2-5 TRBV11-2 . TGTGCCAGCAGCTTACTCCTAGCGAGAAACCAAGAGACCCAGTACTTC CASSLLLARNQETQYF